A selection of T cell receptor beta chains follows, all from one sample in a study of cytotoxic CD8 clonotypes in ibrutinib-treated CLL. The data were produced by immunoSEQ multiplex PCR, yet TCRdb's version contains in-frame clones alone and is incomplete. The sample records some 160,000 clones, around 84% being singletons. The specimen was PBMCs, collected after 12 months of ibrutinib treatment. All receptors come from a human donor with chronic lymphocytic leukemia. The CDR3 runs from the conserved cysteine through the conserved F or W. Each record gives: V gene, clone size, D gene, J gene, CDR3 protein, CDR3 DNA. The D gene is left open where the match is weak. Size tells how often a clone was seen (once, few, many) or the class of an expanded clone, and some rows leave it out.

v_gene: TRBV28
abundance: once
d_gene: TRBD2
j_gene: TRBJ2-7
CDR3aa: CASSLLAGEQYF
CDR3nt: TGTGCCAGCAGTTTATTAGCGGGAGAGCAGTACTTC

v_gene: TRBV28
abundance: NA
d_gene: NA
j_gene: TRBJ2-5
CDR3aa: CASSSHRVPGETQYF
CDR3nt: TGTGCCAGCAGTTCCCACAGGGTTCCGGGCGAGACCCAGTACTTC

v_gene: TRBV11-2
abundance: once
d_gene: NA
j_gene: TRBJ2-1
CDR3aa: CASSTSGTLSYNEQFF
CDR3nt: TGTGCCAGCAGCACCTCCGGGACCCTGTCGTACAATGAGCAGTTCTTC

v_gene: TRBV10-3
abundance: NA
d_gene: NA
j_gene: TRBJ2-1
CDR3aa: CAISERVGLDEQFF
CDR3nt: TGTGCCATCAGTGAAAGGGTAGGGTTGGATGAGCAGTTCTTC

v_gene: TRBV18
abundance: NA
d_gene: NA
j_gene: TRBJ2-3
CDR3aa: CASSPPKLLTDTQYF
CDR3nt: TGTGCCAGCTCACCACCCAAGTTACTTACAGATACGCAGTATTTT

v_gene: TRBV28
abundance: NA
d_gene: TRBD1
j_gene: TRBJ1-2
CDR3aa: CASRFPGQGLSYTF
CDR3nt: TGTGCCAGCAGATTCCCGGGACAGGGATTGTCGTACACCTTC

v_gene: TRBV4-3
abundance: NA
d_gene: NA
j_gene: TRBJ2-1
CDR3aa: CASSHGGEYNEQFF
CDR3nt: TGCGCCAGCAGCCACGGTGGGGAGTACAATGAGCAGTTCTTC

v_gene: TRBV9
abundance: NA
d_gene: TRBD1
j_gene: TRBJ1-2
CDR3aa: CASSEGQPTNYGYTF
CDR3nt: TGTGCCAGCAGCGAGGGACAGCCTACTAACTATGGCTACACCTTC

v_gene: TRBV4-1
abundance: once
d_gene: NA
j_gene: TRBJ2-7
CDR3aa: CASRPPGSYEQYF
CDR3nt: TGCGCCAGCAGGCCCCCGGGTAGCTACGAGCAGTACTTC

v_gene: TRBV6-4
abundance: NA
d_gene: TRBD1
j_gene: TRBJ2-3
CDR3aa: CASSDPPYPGQGTDTQYF
CDR3nt: TGTGCCAGCAGTGATCCTCCCTACCCGGGACAGGGCACAGATACGCAGTATTTT

v_gene: TRBV19
abundance: NA
d_gene: TRBD1
j_gene: TRBJ1-5
CDR3aa: CASWDSRLNQPQHF
CDR3nt: TGTGCCAGTTGGGACAGTAGGTTGAATCAGCCCCAGCATTTT

v_gene: TRBV30
abundance: once
d_gene: NA
j_gene: TRBJ1-1
CDR3aa: CAWSVSPRPLQGSTEAFF
CDR3nt: TGTGCCTGGAGTGTAAGCCCCAGGCCCCTCCAGGGGAGCACTGAAGCTTTCTTT

v_gene: TRBV18
abundance: NA
d_gene: TRBD1
j_gene: TRBJ2-1
CDR3aa: CASSGPLDRGNDEQFF
CDR3nt: TGTGCCAGCTCAGGTCCCTTGGACAGGGGCAACGATGAGCAGTTCTTC

v_gene: TRBV29-1
abundance: NA
d_gene: NA
j_gene: TRBJ1-1
CDR3aa: CSVALRETEAFF
CDR3nt: TGCAGCGTTGCCCTCAGGGAGACTGAAGCTTTCTTT

v_gene: TRBV7-8
abundance: NA
d_gene: NA
j_gene: TRBJ1-2
CDR3aa: CASSSTAYGYTF
CDR3nt: TGTGCCAGCAGCTCGACGGCTTATGGCTACACCTTC